Listed below are T cell receptor beta chains from one sample, sequenced in a study of T cell responses to AZD1222 COVID-19 vaccine. TCRdb keeps only in-frame clones here, not all; method: immunoSEQ multiplex PCR. The table has some 250,000 clones, around 93% seen once. The source was peripheral blood, collected 28 days after the second AZD1222 dose. These receptors were obtained from an adult who received the AZD1222 COVID-19 vaccine. CDR3s include the opening cysteine and the closing phenylalanine or tryptophan. Fields, in order: CDR3 DNA, CDR3 protein, J gene, clone size, V gene, D gene. D genes are given only for firm matches. Some rows mark clone size as missing; the rest say once, few, many or name a class of expanded clone.

DNA: TGTGCCAGCCGGAAACAACGTGCTGGACAAGAGACCCAGTACTTC; CDR3: CASRKQRAGQETQYF; J: TRBJ2-5; size: -; V: TRBV7-9; D: -
DNA: TGCGCCAGCAGCCGTGGACAGGGGGCCAGTGAGCAGTTCTTC; CDR3: CASSRGQGASEQFF; J: TRBJ2-1; size: -; V: TRBV5-1; D: TRBD1
DNA: TGCGCCAGCAGCCCCGGGGACAGCGATTATAGCAATCAGCCCCAGCATTTT; CDR3: CASSPGDSDYSNQPQHF; J: TRBJ1-5; size: -; V: TRBV5-1; D: TRBD1
DNA: TGTGCCAGCCCCCGGACTAGCCGGGGCCACAAGAAGACCCAGTACTTC; CDR3: CASPRTSRGHKKTQYF; J: TRBJ2-5; size: -; V: TRBV27; D: TRBD2
DNA: TGTGCCAGCAGTCCCCCCTTGCGGGAGGGCAATGAGCAGTTCTTC; CDR3: CASSPPLREGNEQFF; J: TRBJ2-1; size: -; V: TRBV7-9; D: TRBD2
DNA: TGTGCCAGCAAGGCTAGCGGGGGCACCGGGGAGCTGTTTTTT; CDR3: CASKASGGTGELFF; J: TRBJ2-2; size: -; V: TRBV9; D: TRBD2
DNA: TGTGCCATCAGTGGACTGGACAGTATCTCTGGGGCCAACGTCCTGACTTTC; CDR3: CAISGLDSISGANVLTF; J: TRBJ2-6; size: -; V: TRBV10-3; D: -
DNA: TGCGCCAGCAGGGGACAGGGGGCCTACGAGCAGTACTTC; CDR3: CASRGQGAYEQYF; J: TRBJ2-7; size: -; V: TRBV10-2; D: TRBD1
DNA: TGTGCCAGCAGCTTTCGACAGGGAGGGACCGGGGAGCTGTTTTTT; CDR3: CASSFRQGGTGELFF; J: TRBJ2-2; size: -; V: TRBV9; D: -
DNA: TGTGCCAGCAGCCCCGGGACAGGGGATGAAAAACTGTTTTTT; CDR3: CASSPGTGDEKLFF; J: TRBJ1-4; size: -; V: TRBV5-8; D: TRBD1
DNA: TGCGCCAGCAGCTCTCGGGGGGGCACTGAAGCTTTCTTT; CDR3: CASSSRGGTEAFF; J: TRBJ1-1; size: -; V: TRBV4-1; D: -
DNA: TGTGCCAGCACCGGGACAGGGAATTCACCCCTCCACTTT; CDR3: CASTGTGNSPLHF; J: TRBJ1-6; size: -; V: TRBV2; D: TRBD1
DNA: TGTGCTATCAGTAGGGGGGCCGGAGCGACAGATACGCAGTATTTT; CDR3: CAISRGAGATDTQYF; J: TRBJ2-3; size: -; V: TRBV19; D: -
DNA: TGTGCCAGCAGTTCCGGGACTACGTCAGCCTACGAGCAGTACTTC; CDR3: CASSSGTTSAYEQYF; J: TRBJ2-7; size: -; V: TRBV28; D: TRBD2
DNA: TGCGCCAGCAGCTACTCACAGGGGGCCTGGGTCTATGGCTACACCTTC; CDR3: CASSYSQGAWVYGYTF; J: TRBJ1-2; size: -; V: TRBV5-1; D: TRBD1
DNA: TGTGCCAGCAGCGGACTGCGGGGGGGCCGAGAGACCCAGTACTTC; CDR3: CASSGLRGGRETQYF; J: TRBJ2-5; size: -; V: TRBV2; D: TRBD2
DNA: TGTGCCAGCAGTGAGGCACAGGGAGGGGAGCAGTTCTTC; CDR3: CASSEAQGGEQFF; J: TRBJ2-1; size: once; V: TRBV2; D: -
DNA: TGTGCCAGCAGGGAAGGGAGGAGCAATCAGCCCCAGCATTTT; CDR3: CASREGRSNQPQHF; J: TRBJ1-5; size: -; V: TRBV2; D: -
DNA: TGTGCCAGCAGCTTGGCCGTAGCGGGGGACACCGGGGAGCTGTTTTTT; CDR3: CASSLAVAGDTGELFF; J: TRBJ2-2; size: -; V: TRBV5-4; D: TRBD2
DNA: TGTGCCAGCCTAAGTAGTGCGGGGACTAGCGAAGAGCAGTACTTC; CDR3: CASLSSAGTSEEQYF; J: TRBJ2-7; size: -; V: TRBV28; D: TRBD2